The source of this T cell receptor (beta chain) is a study of T cell repertoires in cytomegalovirus infection. Each CDR3 protein is one row after TCRdb ran MiXCR on the reads. The data show 250,000 to 350,000 distinct CDR3 sequences, 20% to 30% seen once. V lost 6 bases and J 0 bases, leaving 11 bases between the germline ends. In germline, CDR1 is SEHNR, CDR2 FQNEAQ (reference sequence). The CDR3 has 14 amino acids. Only a few counts were recorded for this clonotype. This chain connects TRBV7-9 to TRBJ1-1; D ambiguous. Sequencing was carried out using PBMCs. This receptor was taken from a human donor in good health (CMV status not recorded). Some clones in this sample may be carry-over from other donors' samples. The CDR3 is CASSRRALNTEAFF. CDR3 sequence (DNA): TGTGCCAGCAGTAGGAGGGCTTTGAACACTGAAGCTTTCTTT.